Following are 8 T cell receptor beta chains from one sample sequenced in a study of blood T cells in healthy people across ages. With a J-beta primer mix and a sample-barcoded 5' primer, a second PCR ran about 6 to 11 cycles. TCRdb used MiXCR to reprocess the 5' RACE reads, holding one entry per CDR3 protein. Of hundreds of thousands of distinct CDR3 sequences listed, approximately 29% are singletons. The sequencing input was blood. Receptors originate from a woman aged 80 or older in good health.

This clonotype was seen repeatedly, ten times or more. This CDR3 is CASSLWGNIQYF. The CDR3 DNA reads as TGTGCCAGCAGTTTATGGGGAAACATTCAGTACTTC. The chain has TRBV12-3 or TRBV12-4 and TRBJ2-4; D unclear. Trimming took off 2 bases at V and 6 bases at J, with 5 bases between the two ends. The CDR3 contains 12 residues.

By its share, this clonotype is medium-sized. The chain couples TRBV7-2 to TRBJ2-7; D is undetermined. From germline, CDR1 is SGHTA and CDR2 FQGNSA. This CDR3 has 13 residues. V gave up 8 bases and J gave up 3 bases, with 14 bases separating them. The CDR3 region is CASSAYFLYEQYF. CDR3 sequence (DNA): TGTGCCAGCTCAGCTTACTTTCTCTACGAGCAGTACTTC.

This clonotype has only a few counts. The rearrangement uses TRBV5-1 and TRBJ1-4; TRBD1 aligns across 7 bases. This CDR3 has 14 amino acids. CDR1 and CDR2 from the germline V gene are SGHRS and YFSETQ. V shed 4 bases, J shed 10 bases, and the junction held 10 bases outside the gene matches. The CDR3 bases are TGCGCCAGCAGCCGACAGGGCCCCGATGGAAAACTGTTTTTT. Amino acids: CASSRQGPDGKLFF.

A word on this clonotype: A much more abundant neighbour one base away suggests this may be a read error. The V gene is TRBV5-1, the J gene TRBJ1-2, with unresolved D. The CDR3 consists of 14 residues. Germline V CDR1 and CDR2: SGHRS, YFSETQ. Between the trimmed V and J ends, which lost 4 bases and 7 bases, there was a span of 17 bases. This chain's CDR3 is CASSAVARNGGYTF. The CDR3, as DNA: TGCGCCAGCAGCGCGGTGGCTCGGAATGGTGGCTACACCTTC. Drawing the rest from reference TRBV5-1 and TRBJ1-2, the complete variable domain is KAGVTQTPRYLIKTRGQQVTLSCSPISGHRSVSWYQQTPGQGLQFLFEYFSETQRNKGNFPGRFSGRQFSNSRSEMNVSTLELGDSALYLCASSAVARNGGYTFGSGTRLTVV.

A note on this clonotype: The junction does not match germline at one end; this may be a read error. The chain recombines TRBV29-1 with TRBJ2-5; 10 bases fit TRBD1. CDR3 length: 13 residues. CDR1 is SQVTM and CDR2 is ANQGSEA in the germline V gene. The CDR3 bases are TGCGGCGTCATGACAGGGGGCATCGATGAGCAGTACTTC. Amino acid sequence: CGVMTGGIDEQYF.

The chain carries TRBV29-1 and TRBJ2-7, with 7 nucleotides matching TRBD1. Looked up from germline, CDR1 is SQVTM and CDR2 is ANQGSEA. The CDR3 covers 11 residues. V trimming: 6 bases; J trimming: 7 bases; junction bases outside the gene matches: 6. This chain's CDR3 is CSVEGAQEQYF. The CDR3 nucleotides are TGCAGCGTCGAGGGGGCGCAAGAGCAGTACTTC.

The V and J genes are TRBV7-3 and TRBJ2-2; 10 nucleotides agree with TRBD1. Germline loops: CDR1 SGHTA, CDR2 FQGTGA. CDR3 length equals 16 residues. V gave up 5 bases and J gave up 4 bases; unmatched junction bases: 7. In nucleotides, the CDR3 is TGTGCCAGCAGCACCCGACAGGGGGCAGGCACCGGGGAGCTGTTTTTT. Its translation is CASSTRQGAGTGELFF.

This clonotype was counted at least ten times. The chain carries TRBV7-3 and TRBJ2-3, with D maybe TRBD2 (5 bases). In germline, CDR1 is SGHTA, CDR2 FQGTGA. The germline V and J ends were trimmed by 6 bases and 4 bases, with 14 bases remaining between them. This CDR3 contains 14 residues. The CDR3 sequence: CASSTTRGSDTQYF. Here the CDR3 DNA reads TGTGCCAGCAGTACGACCCGGGGATCAGATACGCAGTATTTT. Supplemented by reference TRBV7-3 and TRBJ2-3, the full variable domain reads GAGVSQTPSNKVTEKGKYVELRCDPISGHTALYWYRQSLGQGPEFLIYFQGTGAADDSGLPNDRFFAVRPEGSVSTLKIQRTERGDSAVYLCASSTTRGSDTQYFGPGTRLTVL.